Below, 28 T cell receptor beta chains from the same sample are listed, as sequenced in a study of blood T cell repertoires in COVID-19. The method was immunoSEQ multiplex PCR; TCRdb's version includes in-frame clones alone and lacks a portion of them. The sample has about 120,000 clones; roughly 81% are singletons. The specimen was peripheral blood. These receptors were collected from a human donor in a cohort sampled during active COVID-19.

V usage is TRBV3-1 (or the pseudogene TRBV3-2) and J usage is TRBJ2-5; 12 positions agree with TRBD2. CDR3 length: 15 residues. Trimming took 5 bases from V and 3 from J; bases not matched to a gene: 4. CDR1 is LGHDT, CDR2 YNNKEL, per germline (reference sequence). The CDR3 spells CASSGRLAGEETQYF. The DNA for the CDR3 is TGTGCCAGCAGCGGCCGACTAGCGGGGGAAGAGACCCAGTACTTC.

The genes are TRBV4-3 and TRBJ2-3; 8 bases are a match to TRBD2. This CDR3 is built from 19 residues. Trimming cost V 0 bases and J 4 bases; bases outside gene matches: 15. The germline V gene encodes CDR1 LGHNA and CDR2 YSLEER. The CDR3 sequence is CASSQDAFRDGGAADTQYF. The CDR3, as DNA: TGCGCCAGCAGCCAAGATGCCTTTAGGGACGGGGGGGCCGCAGATACGCAGTATTTT.

This sequence joins TRBV13 and TRBJ2-7; TRBD1 matches at 8 bases. There are 14 residues in the CDR3. Unmatched junction bases numbered 3, after V lost 3 bases and J lost 2 bases. Germline V lookup: CDR1 PRHDT, CDR2 FYEKMQ (reference sequence). In DNA, the CDR3 is TGTGCCAGCAGCTTTGGACAGGGAACCTACGAGCAGTACTTC. The encoded protein is CASSFGQGTYEQYF.

This chain connects TRBV28 to TRBJ1-2; no reliable D call. Germline assignment: CDR1 MDHEN and CDR2 SYDVKM. The CDR3 runs to 14 residues. Trimming removed 6 bases at V and 5 bases at J, with 16 bases between. DNA of the CDR3: TGTGCCAGCAGCGGGATGTCGACACCGTATGGCTACACCTTC. It codes for CASSGMSTPYGYTF.

The genes are TRBV5-6 and TRBJ1-2, with no clear D. Trimming removed 0 bases from V and 7 bases from J, with 7 bases in between. The CDR3 length is 12 residues. Germline CDR1 SGHDT, CDR2 YYEEEE. The chain's CDR3 is CASSLGPGGYTF. The CDR3, as DNA: TGTGCCAGCAGCTTGGGGCCGGGTGGCTACACCTTC.

The rearrangement joins TRBV28 to TRBJ1-6, with TRBD1 matching 7 bases. Per germline, CDR1 MDHEN and CDR2 SYDVKM. The J segment lost 3 bases and the V segment lost 4 bases, leaving 3 bases of the junction unmatched. The CDR3 totals 15 residues. CDR3 protein: CASSYPGGYNSPLHF. The CDR3 nucleotides are TGTGCCAGCAGTTATCCAGGGGGCTATAATTCACCCCTCCACTTT.

This rearrangement joins TRBV4-2 to TRBJ2-3; 7 nucleotides match TRBD2. Germline CDR1 and CDR2: LGHNA and YNFKEQ. CDR3 length: 16 residues. Trimming took 0 bases from V and 6 from J; bases not matched to a gene: 9. The CDR3 DNA is TGTGCCAGCAGCCAAGATATGGCGGGAGACCCCGATACGCAGTATTTT. Amino acids: CASSQDMAGDPDTQYF.

J is TRBJ2-7 and V is TRBV28; no definite D call. Trimming cost V 5 bases and J 3 bases, with 5 bases left between them. This CDR3 has 11 amino acids. Germline assignment: CDR1 MDHEN and CDR2 SYDVKM. The CDR3 DNA sequence: TGTGCCAGCAGTGCGATCTACGAGCAGTACTTC. As protein: CASSAIYEQYF.

J is TRBJ2-7 and V is TRBV28; 10 positions agree with TRBD2. This CDR3 spans 18 amino acids. Trimming took 5 bases from V and 3 from J; bases not matched to a gene: 16. The germline gives CDR1 MDHEN, CDR2 SYDVKM. This chain's CDR3 is CASSTNDPGLAPGYEQYF. DNA for the CDR3: TGTGCCAGCAGTACCAACGACCCGGGACTAGCGCCCGGCTACGAGCAGTACTTC.

The chain combines TRBV30 with TRBJ1-2, with a weak D call TRBD1 (6 bases). The CDR3 is 15 amino acids. V lost 0 bases and J 4 bases, leaving 15 bases between the germline ends. The germline gives CDR1 GTSNPN, CDR2 SVGIG (reference sequence). The CDR3, as DNA: TGTGCCTGGAGTGTTGGGGGGGCTCGTGGCTATGGCTACACCTTC. This encodes CAWSVGGARGYGYTF.

Only a few counts were recorded for this clone. The chain carries TRBV29-1 and TRBJ1-5, with D perhaps TRBD1 (5 bases). Trimming took 4 bases from V and 0 from J, leaving 7 bases between them. This CDR3 has 13 amino acids. Germline CDR1 is SQVTM and CDR2 is ANQGSEA. Here the CDR3 DNA reads TGCAGCGTTGTGACAGATAGCAATCAGCCCCAGCATTTT. This encodes CSVVTDSNQPQHF.

CDR3 sequence: CASSSSGVSSYNEQFF. The CDR3 DNA reads TGTGCCAGTAGTTCCTCAGGGGTAAGCTCCTACAATGAGCAGTTCTTC. The genes are TRBV19 and TRBJ2-1; tentatively, D is TRBD1 (6 bases). This CDR3 contains 16 residues. The germline V and J ends were trimmed by 5 bases and 0 bases, with 14 bases remaining between them. CDR1 and CDR2 from the germline V gene are LNHDA and SQIVND (reference sequence).

The CDR3 here is CASSSRVGQGNTEAFF. In DNA form, the CDR3 reads TGTGCCAGCAGCTCCCGGGTAGGGCAGGGTAACACTGAAGCTTTCTTT. J is TRBJ1-1 and V is TRBV7-8; TRBD1 might be the D (5 bases). Between the trimmed V and J ends, which lost 4 bases and 2 bases, there was a span of 17 bases. The CDR3 totals 16 residues. CDR1 SGHVS and CDR2 FQNEAQ come from the germline V gene.

This clone appeared a single time. The chain joins TRBV10-3 to TRBJ1-6; possible D gene TRBD1, 5 bases. The germline CDR1 and CDR2 sequences are ENHRY and SYGVKD. CDR3 size: 13 residues. V was cut by 3 bases and J by 9 bases, with 9 bases left in between. The CDR3 spells CAISDRDSSPLHF. DNA for the CDR3: TGTGCCATCAGTGACAGGGATTCTTCACCCCTCCACTTT.

V and J are TRBV7-3 and TRBJ2-7, with D possibly matching TRBD1 (6 bases). The CDR3 totals 13 residues. In germline, CDR1 is SGHTA, CDR2 FQGTGA. Trimming removed 5 bases at V and 7 bases at J, with 15 bases between. The CDR3, as DNA: TGTGCCAGCAGCCCGCAACCAGGGGTTGAGCAGTACTTC. It specifies CASSPQPGVEQYF.

The chain couples TRBV7-3 to TRBJ1-1; the D gene is possibly TRBD1 (5 bases). V was clipped by 5 bases and J by 4 bases, with 17 bases between them. This CDR3 contains 15 residues. Germline V gives CDR1 SGHTA, CDR2 FQGTGA. The DNA of the CDR3 is TGTGCCAGCAGCCCATCCAGGGAATTAAGCACTGAAGCTTTCTTT. Protein: CASSPSRELSTEAFF.

The chain is built from TRBV30 and TRBJ2-7; D is possibly TRBD1 (6 bases). The CDR3 contains 17 residues. V was cut by 1 base and J by 7 bases, with 26 bases left in between. The germline CDR1 and CDR2 sequences are GTSNPN and SVGIG (reference sequence). CDR3 DNA sequence: TGTGCCTGGAGTGCATTCCTCGGGACACCTTTAAGATGGGAGCAGTACTTC. It codes for CAWSAFLGTPLRWEQYF.

The CDR3 bases are TGTGCCAGTAGTACGACAGGGCCTGGCTACACCTTC. Its translation is CASSTTGPGYTF. The chain combines TRBV19 with TRBJ1-2, with TRBD1 matching 7 bases. Per germline, CDR1 LNHDA and CDR2 SQIVND (reference sequence). The CDR3 spans 12 residues. Trimming cost V 4 bases and J 7 bases; bases outside gene matches: 3.

The chain carries TRBV5-1 and TRBJ2-2; tentative D call: TRBD2 (5 bases). Germline assignment: CDR1 SGHRS and CDR2 YFSETQ. Trimming left V 4 bases short and J 0 bases short, with 13 bases between. CDR3 length: 16 amino acids. The CDR3 DNA sequence: TGCGCCAGCAGCATGAGCGGTATGCCGAACACCGGGGAGCTGTTTTTT. Protein: CASSMSGMPNTGELFF.

The chain couples TRBV21-1 to TRBJ2-7; the DNA was not used to check the table's D call, TRBD2. TRBV21-1 constitutes a pseudogene. The length of the CDR3 is 15 residues. The DNA of the CDR3 is TGTGCCAGCAGCGACCTGACTAGTCCCACTACGGAGCAGTACTTC. This gives the protein CASSDLTSPTTEQYF.

This chain links TRBV4-3 with TRBJ1-5, with TRBD1 as a possible D gene (6 bases). In germline, CDR1 is LGHNA, CDR2 YSLEER. This CDR3 region has 17 residues. Trimming took 1 base from V and 2 from J, leaving 15 bases between them. CDR3 amino acids: CASSQGQGFRGNQPQHF. In DNA, the CDR3 is TGCGCCAGCAGCCAAGGTCAGGGGTTTCGGGGCAATCAGCCCCAGCATTTT.

The chain carries TRBV28 and TRBJ1-6; a possible D gene is TRBD1 (5 bases). This CDR3 comprises 17 residues. Trimming removed 6 bases at V and 9 bases at J, with 24 bases between. CDR1 is MDHEN, CDR2 SYDVKM, per germline. The CDR3: CASSATLRTLRSSPLHF. The DNA for the CDR3 is TGTGCCAGCAGCGCGACCCTTAGGACATTGCGTAGTTCACCCCTCCACTTT.

This chain links TRBV7-3 with TRBJ2-1; 13 positions match TRBD2. V was clipped by 5 bases and J by 6 bases; unmatched bases: 4. CDR3 length equals 15 residues. In germline, CDR1 is SGHTA, CDR2 FQGTGA. In nucleotides, the CDR3 is TGTGCCAGCAGCCGAGGGACTAGCGGGACCAATGAGCAGTTCTTC. It is translated as CASSRGTSGTNEQFF. The full variable domain, with the rest looked up from reference TRBV7-3 and TRBJ2-1, is GAGVSQTPSNKVTEKGKYVELRCDPISGHTALYWYRQSLGQGPEFLIYFQGTGAADDSGLPNDRFFAVRPEGSVSTLKIQRTERGDSAVYLCASSRGTSGTNEQFFGPGTRLTVL.

CDR3: CASSFNRDSGNTIYF. In nucleotides, the CDR3 is TGTGCCAGCAGCTTTAACAGAGACTCTGGAAACACCATATATTTT. The genes are TRBV11-1 and TRBJ1-3; D is unclear. This CDR3 comprises 15 residues. V was pared by 3 bases and J by 0 bases, with 9 bases between. Germline-derived CDR1 and CDR2 are SGHAT and FQDESV (reference sequence).

This chain joins TRBV6-4 and TRBJ1-6, with D possibly matching TRBD1 (5 bases). The V gene's germline CDR1 is MRHNA and CDR2 SNTAGT. V lost 6 bases and J lost 13, with 19 bases in between. This CDR3 is 14 amino acids long. In DNA, the CDR3 is TGTGCCAGCAGGGGCTCGGGGGAATGGGCTCCCCTCCACTTT. Translating gives CASRGSGEWAPLHF.

The chain uses TRBV13 and TRBJ2-7; D remains ambiguous. Trimming shortened V by 5 bases and J by 0 bases, and 5 bases separated the two germline ends. CDR3 length: 12 amino acids. Germline V gene sequence: CDR1 PRHDT, CDR2 FYEKMQ (reference sequence). The CDR3 loop is CASSTSSYEQYF. The DNA for the CDR3 is TGTGCCAGCAGCACCAGCTCCTACGAGCAGTACTTC. Together with reference TRBV13 and TRBJ2-7, the CDR3 gives the full variable domain: AAGVIQSPRHLIKEKRETATLKCYPIPRHDTVYWYQQGPGQDPQFLISFYEKMQSDKGSIPDRFSAQQFSDYHSELNMSSLELGDSALYFCASSTSSYEQYFGPGTRLTVT.

This rearrangement joins TRBV19 to TRBJ2-7; 7 nucleotides line up with TRBD1. CDR1 is LNHDA and CDR2 is SQIVND in the germline V gene (reference sequence). The CDR3 totals 16 residues. Trimming cost V 2 bases and J 6 bases; bases outside gene matches: 13. This CDR3 reads CASSITGATTSGEQYF. The CDR3 DNA is TGTGCCAGTAGTATAACAGGGGCTACTACCAGCGGCGAGCAGTACTTC. Filled out from reference TRBV19 and TRBJ2-7, the complete variable domain reads DGGITQSPKYLFRKEGQNVTLSCEQNLNHDAMYWYRQDPGQGLRLIYYSQIVNDFQKGDIAEGYSVSREKKESFPLTVTSAQKNPTAFYLCASSITGATTSGEQYFGPGTRLTVT.

CDR3 amino acids: CASSQDHGYEQYF. The CDR3 DNA is TGTGCCAGCAGCCAAGATCACGGGTACGAGCAGTACTTC. J is TRBJ2-7 and V is TRBV4-2; D call uncertain. Germline V CDR1 and CDR2: LGHNA, YNFKEQ. With 0 bases removed from V and 4 bases from J, the gap between germline ends came to 7 bases. The CDR3 covers 13 residues.